These T cell receptor beta chains were read from a single sample in a study of OX40 agonist ivuxolimab in advanced cancers. Libraries were prepared by immunoSEQ multiplex PCR; TCRdb keeps only in-frame clonotypes and omits some of them. The data contain under 70,000 clones, more than 85% of them singletons. The starting material was CD4+ or CD8+ T cells sorted from blood, obtained in a trial of the OX40 agonist ivuxolimab. These receptors all come from an adult with an advanced solid tumor such as melanoma, head and neck, liver or kidney cancer. The CDR3 runs from the conserved cysteine through the conserved F or W. A D gene is named only where the DNA matches it firmly. The size field is filled for only some rows; it gives once, few, many or a size class.

D gene	V gene	clone size	J gene	CDR3 protein	CDR3 DNA
-	TRBV25-1	-	TRBJ2-7	CASGGGVVNEQYF	TGTGCCAGCGGGGGCGGGGTGGTGAACGAGCAGTACTTC
TRBD1	TRBV7-9	-	TRBJ1-2	CASSLERDRGYGYTF	TGTGCCAGCAGCTTGGAACGGGACAGGGGTTATGGCTACACCTTC
-	TRBV30	-	TRBJ2-7	CAWSDRDREQYF	TGTGCCTGGAGTGACCGGGACCGAGAGCAGTACTTC
-	TRBV6-5	-	TRBJ2-3	CASSTQGSTDTQYF	TGTGCCAGCAGTACACAAGGGTCCACAGATACGCAGTATTTT
TRBD1	TRBV5-1	-	TRBJ1-2	CASSLGQGAYGYTF	TGCGCCAGCAGCTTGGGGCAGGGGGCGTATGGCTACACCTTC
TRBD1	TRBV7-8	-	TRBJ1-2	CASSLRPGQETGYTF	TGTGCCAGCAGCCTACGACCGGGACAGGAAACCGGCTACACCTTC
-	TRBV19	-	TRBJ1-1	CASSMSAFEAFF	TGTGCCAGTAGTATGTCCGCATTCGAAGCTTTCTTT
TRBD2	TRBV5-5	-	TRBJ2-7	CASSLAGTSIHEQYF	TGTGCCAGCAGCTTGGCAGGGACTAGCATCCACGAGCAGTACTTC
-	TRBV4-2	-	TRBJ2-7	CASSPKPYEQYF	TGTGCCAGCAGCCCGAAACCCTACGAGCAGTACTTC
-	TRBV21-1	-	TRBJ2-7	CASSQKAGIYEQYF	TGTGCCAGCAGCCAAAAAGCGGGGATCTACGAGCAGTACTTC
TRBD1	TRBV5-4	-	TRBJ2-2	CASSEQTGWVTGELFF	TGTGCCAGCAGCGAACAGACAGGGTGGGTGACCGGGGAGCTGTTTTTT
TRBD1	TRBV18	-	TRBJ1-3	CASSPGQGTNTIYF	TGTGCCAGCTCCCCCGGACAGGGTACCAACACCATATATTTT
TRBD2	TRBV5-4	-	TRBJ2-3	CASSPTQTSSDTQYF	TGTGCCAGCAGCCCAACTCAGACTAGCTCAGATACGCAGTATTTT
TRBD1	TRBV5-1	-	TRBJ2-3	CASSLPGGEADTQYF	TGCGCCAGCAGCTTGCCAGGGGGCGAGGCAGATACGCAGTATTTT
-	TRBV6-1	-	TRBJ2-4	CASSERVFGGVTKNIQYF	TGTGCCAGCAGTGAAAGAGTGTTCGGGGGTGTAACCAAAAACATTCAGTACTTC
-	TRBV4-2	once	TRBJ2-5	CASSRLPDETQYF	TGTGCCAGCAGCCGGTTGCCAGACGAGACCCAGTACTTC
TRBD1	TRBV10-2	-	TRBJ1-1	CASSPLTGGAFF	TGCGCCAGCAGTCCCCTAACAGGGGGGGCTTTCTTT
TRBD1	TRBV7-6	once	TRBJ2-2	CASSSRQGKNTGELFF	TGTGCCAGCAGCTCGAGACAGGGGAAGAACACCGGGGAGCTGTTTTTT
-	TRBV19	-	TRBJ1-1	CASRWGPGGAMNTEAFF	TGTGCCAGTAGATGGGGGCCGGGAGGGGCGATGAACACTGAAGCTTTCTTT
TRBD1	TRBV7-9	-	TRBJ2-1	CASSLTGDSYNEQFF	TGTGCCAGCAGCCTGACAGGGGACTCCTACAATGAGCAGTTCTTC
-	TRBV12-5	-	TRBJ2-7	CASGEVYEQYF	TGTGCTAGCGGGGAGGTCTACGAGCAGTACTTC
-	TRBV6-5	-	TRBJ1-2	CASSELRDGYTF	TGTGCCAGCAGTGAACTCCGGGATGGCTACACCTTC
-	TRBV5-1	-	TRBJ1-1	CASSSNRAEGTEAFF	TGCGCCAGCAGCTCCAACAGGGCCGAGGGCACTGAAGCTTTCTTT
-	TRBV10-1	-	TRBJ2-7	CASSESRSSYEQYF	TGCGCCAGCAGTGAGTCCCGCTCCTCCTACGAGCAGTACTTC
-	TRBV7-9	-	TRBJ1-2	CASSLVGGLPHGYTF	TGTGCCAGCAGCTTAGTGGGGGGGCTTCCTCATGGCTACACCTTC
-	TRBV2	-	TRBJ2-5	CASSEVRTVQETQYF	TGTGCCAGCAGTGAAGTGAGAACAGTCCAAGAGACCCAGTACTTC
TRBD1	TRBV5-1	-	TRBJ2-7	CASSSGQAPEQYF	TGTGCCAGCAGCTCCGGACAGGCACCGGAGCAGTACTTC
-	TRBV30	-	TRBJ2-5	CAWEGWSAAQYF	TGTGCCTGGGAGGGATGGTCGGCGGCCCAGTACTTC
TRBD2	TRBV10-3	-	TRBJ2-5	CAISGTSGETQYF	TGTGCCATCAGTGGGACTAGCGGTGAGACCCAGTACTTC
-	TRBV29-1	once	TRBJ1-1	CSVRLNTEAFF	TGCAGCGTAAGACTGAACACTGAAGCTTTCTTT
-	TRBV30	-	TRBJ1-5	CAWSLSNQPQHF	TGTGCCTGGAGTCTTAGCAATCAGCCCCAGCATTTT
-	TRBV11-3	-	TRBJ2-3	CASRDPYSYHTQYF	TGTGCCAGCAGAGATCCTTATTCCTATCATACGCAGTATTTT
-	TRBV21-1	-	TRBJ2-5	CASSTGGWEATQYF	TGTGCCAGCAGCACTGGGGGCTGGGAGGCGACCCAGTACTTC
TRBD1	TRBV27	once	TRBJ2-5	CASSPRLDVGTGLGETQYF	TGTGCCAGCAGCCCGAGGCTGGACGTCGGGACAGGGTTGGGAGAGACCCAGTACTTC
-	TRBV6-5	-	TRBJ1-2	CASSGSTYGYTF	TGTGCCAGCAGCGGATCCACATATGGCTACACCTTC
TRBD1	TRBV11-3	-	TRBJ1-3	CASSLEQGLTSGNTIYF	TGTGCCAGCAGCTTAGAACAGGGGCTCACCTCTGGAAACACCATATATTTT
TRBD1	TRBV5-1	-	TRBJ2-2	CASSPPGGNTGELFF	TGCGCCAGCAGCCCTCCAGGGGGCAACACCGGGGAGCTGTTTTTT
TRBD1	TRBV5-4	-	TRBJ2-7	CASSMGQGRYEQYF	TGTGCCAGCAGCATGGGACAGGGGCGCTACGAGCAGTACTTC
TRBD2	TRBV5-1	-	TRBJ2-3	CASSSSGGAADTQYF	TGCGCCAGCAGTTCTAGCGGGGGGGCGGCAGATACGCAGTATTTT
-	TRBV5-1	-	TRBJ1-3	CASSSGGNTIYF	TGCGCCAGCAGCTCCGGAGGAAACACCATATATTTT